This entry concerns a single TCR beta chain. Its matching antigen is unknown. This record comes from a study of cytomegalovirus exposure and HLA in healthy donors. Notes on the study in general: A later analysis associated 16,951 TCR beta sequences with HLA alleles at a 0.05 false discovery rate. Both high specificity and high sensitivity reportedly marked the classifier's diagnosis of cytomegalovirus status.

The V end was cut by 1 base, the J end by 3 bases, with 9 bases between. This CDR3 is built from 14 residues. CDR1 SGHTA and CDR2 FQGTGA come from the germline V gene. It was with 60 Vbeta and 13 Jbeta primers that the PCR ran. This table comes from immunoSEQ multiplex PCR, and its TCRdb copy is limited to in-frame clones, with some not included. The profile shows 85,000 to 130,000 clones, around three quarters of them singletons. This clonotype was sampled from a woman aged 50 to 65 in good health and CMV-seropositive. The chain uses TRBV7-3 and TRBJ1-1; possibly TRBD1 for D (6 bases). The sequenced sample consisted of PBMCs. CDR3 protein: CASSLRGLDTEAFF. The CDR3 DNA reads as TGTGCCAGCAGCTTAAGGGGGCTGGACACTGAAGCTTTCTTT.